These 11 T cell receptor beta chains were all obtained from the same sample, sequenced in a study of T cells in Graves' hyperthyroidism and ophthalmopathy. Amplified TCR beta CDR3 regions came from RNA transcripts. In the first-round RT-PCR of the TCR CDR3, the HTBI primer set was used. Each CDR3 protein is one row after TCRdb ran MiXCR on the multiplex PCR reads. The sample has hundreds of thousands of distinct CDR3 sequences, 15% to 17% seen once. Material: blood. The receptors derive from a woman under 30 with Graves' hyperthyroidism that later progressed to Graves' ophthalmopathy.

The table lists this clonotype with many counts. The chain combines TRBV28 with TRBJ1-1, with TRBD1 matching 8 bases. Trimming took 6 bases from V and 2 from J; bases not matched to a gene: 20. Per germline, CDR1 MDHEN and CDR2 SYDVKM. CDR3 size: 19 residues. CDR3 bases: TGTGCCAGCAGGTTGGGGTATTCAGGGGGCGCTTCCATCAACACTGAAGCTTTCTTT. This sequence encodes CASRLGYSGGASINTEAFF.

The chain carries TRBV7-6 and TRBJ2-7; TRBD1 is a possible D gene (6 bases). The germline CDR1 and CDR2 sequences are SGHVS and FNYEAQ. The CDR3 has 14 residues. The V and J ends lost 5 bases and 7 bases respectively, with 18 bases between them. The CDR3 coding sequence is TGTGCCAGCAGCGCCCAGGGGAGCCGGCATGAGCAGTACTTC. Residues: CASSAQGSRHEQYF. The entire variable domain, with the rest obtained from reference TRBV7-6 and TRBJ2-7, is as follows: GAGVSQSPRYKVTKRGQDVALRCDPISGHVSLYWYRQALGQGPEFLTYFNYEAQQDKSGLPNDRFSAERPEGSISTLTIQRTEQRDSAMYRCASSAQGSRHEQYFGPGTRLTVT.

Many counts were recorded for this clonotype. The gene calls are TRBV2 and TRBJ2-5; either TRBD1 or TRBD2 may supply D (5 bases each). CDR3 length: 17 residues. Trimming stripped 1 base from V and 0 bases from J, with 15 bases between. CDR1 and CDR2 from the germline V gene are SNHLY and FYNNEI. The CDR3 loop is CASSEGESGWYQETQYF. CDR3 in DNA: TGTGCCAGCAGTGAAGGGGAGTCAGGGTGGTACCAAGAGACCCAGTACTTC.

Turning to this clonotype: With a much larger clone just one base away, this may be a read error. The chain is built from TRBV7-9 and TRBJ2-5, with 9 bases fitting TRBD1. There are 14 residues in the CDR3. Germline CDR1 reads SEHNR; CDR2 reads FQNEAQ (reference sequence). The CDR3 DNA is TGTGCCGGCAGCTCTGGGACAGGGACGGAGACCCAGTACTTC. It encodes CAGSSGTGTETQYF.

The table lists this clonotype with a few counts. This rearrangement joins TRBV4-1 to TRBJ2-7; 9 nucleotides agree with TRBD1. Germline assignment: CDR1 MGHRA and CDR2 YSYEKL. With V trimmed by 2 bases and J by 1 base, 12 bases remained unmatched. CDR3 length equals 18 residues. This chain's CDR3 is CASSQRVTPGQGSYEQYF. The CDR3 coding sequence is TGCGCCAGCAGCCAAAGGGTAACACCGGGACAGGGATCCTACGAGCAGTACTTC.

On this clonotype itself: The conserved phenylalanine or tryptophan is not found at the CDR3 terminus, so this likely reflects a read error. This chain connects TRBV11-2 to TRBJ2-7, with 7 bases matching TRBD1. Germline V lookup: CDR1 SGHAT, CDR2 FQNNGV. Losses at the gene ends were 1 base for V and 3 bases for J; bases not matched to a gene: 6. The CDR3 extends over 15 amino acids. In nucleotides, the CDR3 is TGTGCCAGCAGCTTAGGGACAGGCCCAATCTACGAGCAGTACCTC. The encoded protein is CASSLGTGPIYEQYL.

This clonotype was found many times. V usage is TRBV20-1 and J usage is TRBJ2-7; 8 nucleotides align to TRBD1. Trimming took 0 bases from V and 0 from J; bases not matched to a gene: 16. The CDR3 runs to 19 residues. CDR1 and CDR2 from the germline V gene are DFQATT and SNEGSKA (reference sequence). CDR3 residues: CSARDSGTGTPRSSYEQYF. DNA for the CDR3: TGCAGTGCTAGAGATTCGGGGACAGGAACCCCTAGGTCCTCCTACGAGCAGTACTTC.

This clonotype was counted ten times or more. The chain links TRBV20-1 to TRBJ1-1; D may be TRBD1 (5 bases). This CDR3 contains 14 residues. Germline V gene data show CDR1 as DFQATT and CDR2 as SNEGSKA (reference sequence). Trimming shortened V by 7 bases and J by 2 bases, and 17 bases separated the two germline ends. CDR3 nucleotides: TGCAGTGTTGGGGGGACGACAGCAAACACTGAAGCTTTCTTT. Its translation: CSVGGTTANTEAFF.

This chain links TRBV27 with TRBJ1-6; the D gene is possibly TRBD1 (5 bases). V lost 3 bases and J lost 10, with 10 bases in between. Germline V gene lookup returns CDR1 MNHEY and CDR2 SMNVEV (reference sequence). This CDR3 spans 13 amino acids. For the CDR3, the DNA is TGTGCCAGCAGTTTTAAAAGGGACTCACCCCTCCACTTT. As protein: CASSFKRDSPLHF.

The chain is built from TRBV27 and TRBJ1-1; 11 nucleotides align to TRBD1. The CDR3 length is 19 residues. CDR1 is MNHEY, CDR2 SMNVEV, per germline (reference sequence). Losses at the gene ends were 5 bases for V and 1 base for J; bases not matched to a gene: 15. The CDR3 is CASSPWLSRDRGRNTEAFF. Written as DNA, the CDR3 is TGTGCCAGCAGTCCCTGGCTGTCCCGGGACAGGGGGAGGAACACTGAAGCTTTCTTT.

The chain carries TRBV4-1 and TRBJ2-3; D remains unclear. V was pared by 4 bases and J by 7 bases, with 12 bases between. Germline V gene lookup returns CDR1 MGHRA and CDR2 YSYEKL. This CDR3 region has 13 residues. Written as DNA, the CDR3 is TGCGCCAGCAGCCTGTGGCTGAGAAATACGCAGTATTTT. Translating gives CASSLWLRNTQYF.